A selection of T cell receptor beta chains follows, all from one sample in a study of blood T cell repertoires in COVID-19. Sequencing was performed with immunoSEQ multiplex PCR; in TCRdb, only in-frame clones are kept and a portion is missing. Of 200,000 to 300,000 clones detected, 82% appear once; the ten largest clones hold over 10%. Sequencing was done on a sample of peripheral blood. The receptors come from a woman in her fifties or sixties with active or convalescent COVID-19. CDR3s include the opening cysteine and the closing phenylalanine or tryptophan. The order of the fields is CDR3 DNA, CDR3 protein, J gene, V gene, clone size, D gene. A D gene is named only where the DNA matches it firmly. Clone size, where shown, is once, few, many, or a class for clones that have expanded.

CDR3 DNA: TGTGCCAGCAGCCCGATCAGCTCTGGAAACACCATATATTTT
CDR3 protein: CASSPISSGNTIYF
J gene: TRBJ1-3
V gene: TRBV3-1/TRBV3-2
clone size: NA
D gene: NA

CDR3 DNA: TGTGCCAGCTCACCGGGACAGGGGGCCTACGAGCAGTACTTC
CDR3 protein: CASSPGQGAYEQYF
J gene: TRBJ2-7
V gene: TRBV18
clone size: NA
D gene: TRBD1

CDR3 DNA: TGTGCCAGCAGTTACGCCGACAGGGTCACAGATACGCAGTATTTT
CDR3 protein: CASSYADRVTDTQYF
J gene: TRBJ2-3
V gene: TRBV6-5
clone size: NA
D gene: TRBD1

CDR3 DNA: TGTGCCAGCAGCGTTAGCGGGGGGAAGGCCTACGAGCAGTACTTC
CDR3 protein: CASSVSGGKAYEQYF
J gene: TRBJ2-7
V gene: TRBV11-2
clone size: NA
D gene: TRBD2

CDR3 DNA: TGCGCCAGCAGCCGGGACTCTTCCTCCTACGAGCAGTACTTC
CDR3 protein: CASSRDSSSYEQYF
J gene: TRBJ2-7
V gene: TRBV4-1
clone size: few
D gene: NA

CDR3 DNA: TGTGCCAGCAGCACCGCCAGGGCTTCAAACGAAGCTTTCTTT
CDR3 protein: CASSTARASNEAFF
J gene: TRBJ1-1
V gene: TRBV7-2
clone size: NA
D gene: NA

CDR3 DNA: TGCGCCAGCAGCCAAGAGGCTCCGCCCCTTTTCTACGAGCAGTACTTC
CDR3 protein: CASSQEAPPLFYEQYF
J gene: TRBJ2-7
V gene: TRBV4-1
clone size: NA
D gene: NA

CDR3 DNA: TGTGCCAGCAGCGTAGCTTCCTTTAGCACAGATACGCAGTATTTT
CDR3 protein: CASSVASFSTDTQYF
J gene: TRBJ2-3
V gene: TRBV9
clone size: once
D gene: NA

CDR3 DNA: TGTGCCAGCACAAAGGGAGACGCGGGGGGGCTCGAGCAGTACTTC
CDR3 protein: CASTKGDAGGLEQYF
J gene: TRBJ2-7
V gene: TRBV3-1/TRBV3-2
clone size: NA
D gene: TRBD2

CDR3 DNA: TGTGCCAGTAGTCCCCGGGACACCCTAAGGGACACCATATATTTT
CDR3 protein: CASSPRDTLRDTIYF
J gene: TRBJ1-3
V gene: TRBV19
clone size: NA
D gene: NA

CDR3 DNA: TGCAGTGCTCCCTACCCTGAAGCTTTCTTT
CDR3 protein: CSAPYPEAFF
J gene: TRBJ1-1
V gene: TRBV20-1
clone size: NA
D gene: NA

CDR3 DNA: TGTGCCAGTAGTATAGATTCGGACATCACAGATACGCAGTATTTT
CDR3 protein: CASSIDSDITDTQYF
J gene: TRBJ2-3
V gene: TRBV19
clone size: NA
D gene: NA

CDR3 DNA: TGTGCCAGCAGCTTAGCAGGCCAGGCATCCTCGTCAGGCTACACCTTC
CDR3 protein: CASSLAGQASSSGYTF
J gene: TRBJ1-2
V gene: TRBV7-2
clone size: NA
D gene: NA

CDR3 DNA: TGTGCCAGCAGCTTGGGGCCGCTAGGCTATGAGCAGTTCTTC
CDR3 protein: CASSLGPLGYEQFF
J gene: TRBJ2-1
V gene: TRBV7-6
clone size: NA
D gene: NA

CDR3 DNA: TGTGCCAGCAGCGCAGACGAGGTTTGGCAGCCCCAGCATTTT
CDR3 protein: CASSADEVWQPQHF
J gene: TRBJ1-5
V gene: TRBV6-2/TRBV6-3
clone size: NA
D gene: NA

CDR3 DNA: TGTGCCAGCAGTTACTCAAGGGACAGCTCCTACGAGCAGTACTTC
CDR3 protein: CASSYSRDSSYEQYF
J gene: TRBJ2-7
V gene: TRBV6-5
clone size: NA
D gene: TRBD1

CDR3 DNA: TGTGCCAGCAGCCAAGATAAGAGGGGCTACACCTTC
CDR3 protein: CASSQDKRGYTF
J gene: TRBJ1-2
V gene: TRBV14
clone size: NA
D gene: NA

CDR3 DNA: TGTGCCAGCAGCTTACTGGTGGGACAGGGCCGTTCCTACAATGAGCAGTTCTTC
CDR3 protein: CASSLLVGQGRSYNEQFF
J gene: TRBJ2-1
V gene: TRBV11-2
clone size: NA
D gene: TRBD1

CDR3 DNA: TGTGCCAGCAGCTTAACTAGCGGGGCAGATACGCAGTATTTT
CDR3 protein: CASSLTSGADTQYF
J gene: TRBJ2-3
V gene: TRBV11-3
clone size: once
D gene: TRBD2

CDR3 DNA: TGTGCCAGCAGCCCGCGACAAGAAGCTTTCTTT
CDR3 protein: CASSPRQEAFF
J gene: TRBJ1-1
V gene: TRBV5-8
clone size: NA
D gene: NA

CDR3 DNA: TGTGCCGGCAGTGAGCGGCCGAATGAAAAACTGTTTTTT
CDR3 protein: CAGSERPNEKLFF
J gene: TRBJ1-4
V gene: TRBV6-4
clone size: NA
D gene: NA

CDR3 DNA: TGTGCCAGCAGCCATACTACAGGCGGTGAAAAACTGTTTTTT
CDR3 protein: CASSHTTGGEKLFF
J gene: TRBJ1-4
V gene: TRBV9
clone size: once
D gene: NA

CDR3 DNA: TGTGCCAGCAGCCCTCCTTGGGCAGGGGGTAACGGGGAGCTGTTTTTT
CDR3 protein: CASSPPWAGGNGELFF
J gene: TRBJ2-2
V gene: TRBV3-1/TRBV3-2
clone size: once
D gene: TRBD1

CDR3 DNA: TGTGCCAGCAGTGTAAGGACAGGGGACACTGAAGCTTTCTTT
CDR3 protein: CASSVRTGDTEAFF
J gene: TRBJ1-1
V gene: TRBV2
clone size: NA
D gene: TRBD1

CDR3 DNA: TGCGCCAGCAGCTTCCTAGCGGGGTACGAGCAGTACTTC
CDR3 protein: CASSFLAGYEQYF
J gene: TRBJ2-7
V gene: TRBV5-1
clone size: NA
D gene: TRBD2

CDR3 DNA: TGTGCCAGCAGTGAAAACAGAGAGCAGTATTTT
CDR3 protein: CASSENREQYF
J gene: TRBJ2-3
V gene: TRBV6-1
clone size: few
D gene: NA

CDR3 DNA: TGCAGTGCTAGTCAGGGGCAGGACACTGAAGCTTTCTTT
CDR3 protein: CSASQGQDTEAFF
J gene: TRBJ1-1
V gene: TRBV20-1
clone size: NA
D gene: NA

CDR3 DNA: TGTGCCAGCAGTTACAGGCTAGCGGGGGGACAAGAGACCCAGTACTTC
CDR3 protein: CASSYRLAGGQETQYF
J gene: TRBJ2-5
V gene: TRBV6-2/TRBV6-3
clone size: NA
D gene: TRBD2

CDR3 DNA: TGTGCCAGCAGCTTACGGGACAGATCGTACCAAGAGACCCAGTACTTC
CDR3 protein: CASSLRDRSYQETQYF
J gene: TRBJ2-5
V gene: TRBV7-3
clone size: NA
D gene: TRBD1

CDR3 DNA: TGTGCTAGTGGTCTAAAGGGGGGGACCACCGGGGAGCTGTTTTTT
CDR3 protein: CASGLKGGTTGELFF
J gene: TRBJ2-2
V gene: TRBV12-5
clone size: few
D gene: NA

CDR3 DNA: TGTGCCAGCAGCTTAAGCGGGGCCTACAATGAGCAGTTCTTC
CDR3 protein: CASSLSGAYNEQFF
J gene: TRBJ2-1
V gene: TRBV7-9
clone size: NA
D gene: TRBD2

CDR3 DNA: TGCAGCGCTCTCTATCTGGAGGACTACGAGCAGTACTTC
CDR3 protein: CSALYLEDYEQYF
J gene: TRBJ2-7
V gene: TRBV29-1
clone size: NA
D gene: NA

CDR3 DNA: TGTGCCAGCAGCCAGGGCAGGGGCAGTGGAAAACTGTTTTTT
CDR3 protein: CASSQGRGSGKLFF
J gene: TRBJ1-4
V gene: TRBV7-9
clone size: NA
D gene: NA

CDR3 DNA: TGTGCCAGCAGCCGAGCCGGCGGGGGGCTGAGGAACACCATATATTTT
CDR3 protein: CASSRAGGGLRNTIYF
J gene: TRBJ1-3
V gene: TRBV6-2/TRBV6-3
clone size: NA
D gene: NA

CDR3 DNA: TGTGCCAGCAGCACGGGACAGGGGGCAGGTGAAGCTTTCTTT
CDR3 protein: CASSTGQGAGEAFF
J gene: TRBJ1-1
V gene: TRBV28
clone size: NA
D gene: TRBD1

CDR3 DNA: TGTGCCAGCCGACAGGGCGGGGATCAGCCCCAGCATTTT
CDR3 protein: CASRQGGDQPQHF
J gene: TRBJ1-5
V gene: TRBV12-3/TRBV12-4
clone size: NA
D gene: TRBD1

CDR3 DNA: TGTGCCAGCAGCCCACAGGTCTCTGGAAACACCATATATTTT
CDR3 protein: CASSPQVSGNTIYF
J gene: TRBJ1-3
V gene: TRBV2
clone size: NA
D gene: NA

CDR3 DNA: TGTGCCAGCAGTTACTCGAGTGCGAATGAGCAGTTCTTC
CDR3 protein: CASSYSSANEQFF
J gene: TRBJ2-1
V gene: TRBV6-5
clone size: NA
D gene: NA

CDR3 DNA: TGTGCCAGCAGCGCAGGACAGGGTGCGGGCGGCTACACCTTC
CDR3 protein: CASSAGQGAGGYTF
J gene: TRBJ1-2
V gene: TRBV9
clone size: NA
D gene: TRBD1

CDR3 DNA: TGTGCCAGCAGCCTCCGGGACAGCAGTCCCTATGGCTACACCTTC
CDR3 protein: CASSLRDSSPYGYTF
J gene: TRBJ1-2
V gene: TRBV6-5
clone size: once
D gene: TRBD1

CDR3 DNA: TGTGCCAGCAGTTACGCGACAGGGAACTATGGCTACACCTTC
CDR3 protein: CASSYATGNYGYTF
J gene: TRBJ1-2
V gene: TRBV27
clone size: once
D gene: TRBD1

CDR3 DNA: TGCGCCAGCAGCCAAGAAAGTCGTAGTAATGAGCAGTTCTTC
CDR3 protein: CASSQESRSNEQFF
J gene: TRBJ2-1
V gene: TRBV4-1
clone size: NA
D gene: NA

CDR3 DNA: TGTGCCAGTAGGGACAGCCCCAATGAGCAGTTCTTC
CDR3 protein: CASRDSPNEQFF
J gene: TRBJ2-1
V gene: TRBV3-1/TRBV3-2
clone size: NA
D gene: TRBD1

CDR3 DNA: TGTGCCAGCAGTGGCGGCAGGGGGCTAGGTGAGCAGTACTTC
CDR3 protein: CASSGGRGLGEQYF
J gene: TRBJ2-7
V gene: TRBV25-1
clone size: few
D gene: TRBD1

CDR3 DNA: TGTGCCAGCAGGGGAGTTGGTAACTATGGCTACACCTTC
CDR3 protein: CASRGVGNYGYTF
J gene: TRBJ1-2
V gene: TRBV2
clone size: NA
D gene: NA

CDR3 DNA: TGCGCCAGCAGCGTCGGGACAGGGGGCAGATATAGTAAGGCTTTCTTT
CDR3 protein: CASSVGTGGRYSKAFF
J gene: TRBJ1-1
V gene: TRBV5-1
clone size: NA
D gene: TRBD1

CDR3 DNA: TGTGCCAGCAGTCTGCACTTCGGTCAGCCCCAGCATTTT
CDR3 protein: CASSLHFGQPQHF
J gene: TRBJ1-5
V gene: TRBV27
clone size: once
D gene: NA

CDR3 DNA: TGTGCCAGCAGCCGCATACCGCAGGGTGTCACCTACGAGCAGTACTTC
CDR3 protein: CASSRIPQGVTYEQYF
J gene: TRBJ2-7
V gene: TRBV7-8
clone size: NA
D gene: NA

CDR3 DNA: TGTGCCAGCAACCGACAGGGGGGCACAGATACGCAGTATTTT
CDR3 protein: CASNRQGGTDTQYF
J gene: TRBJ2-3
V gene: TRBV7-9
clone size: NA
D gene: TRBD1

CDR3 DNA: TGTGCCAGCAGCCGGGGGTATGGCTACACCTTC
CDR3 protein: CASSRGYGYTF
J gene: TRBJ1-2
V gene: TRBV9
clone size: NA
D gene: NA

CDR3 DNA: TGTGCCAGCAGCTTGGCCGGTGGGGGGTCAGCGGAGACCCAGTACTTC
CDR3 protein: CASSLAGGGSAETQYF
J gene: TRBJ2-5
V gene: TRBV5-6
clone size: NA
D gene: NA

CDR3 DNA: TGTGCCAGCAGGTACCGGGACAGGGGGTATCAGCCCCAGCATTTT
CDR3 protein: CASRYRDRGYQPQHF
J gene: TRBJ1-5
V gene: TRBV28
clone size: once
D gene: TRBD1